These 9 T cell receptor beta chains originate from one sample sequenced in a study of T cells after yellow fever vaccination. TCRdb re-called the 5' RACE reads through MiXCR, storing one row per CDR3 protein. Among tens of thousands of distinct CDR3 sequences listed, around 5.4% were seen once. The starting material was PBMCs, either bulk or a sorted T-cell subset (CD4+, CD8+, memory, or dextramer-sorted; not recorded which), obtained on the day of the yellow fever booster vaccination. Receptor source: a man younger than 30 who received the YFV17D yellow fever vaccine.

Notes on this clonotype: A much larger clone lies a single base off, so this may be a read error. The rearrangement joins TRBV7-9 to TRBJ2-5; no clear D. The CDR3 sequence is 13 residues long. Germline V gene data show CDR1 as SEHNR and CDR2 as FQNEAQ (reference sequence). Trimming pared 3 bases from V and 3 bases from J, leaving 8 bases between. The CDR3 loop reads CASSFGMEETQYF. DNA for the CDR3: TGTGCCAGCAGCTTTGGCATGGAAGAGACCCAGTACTTC.

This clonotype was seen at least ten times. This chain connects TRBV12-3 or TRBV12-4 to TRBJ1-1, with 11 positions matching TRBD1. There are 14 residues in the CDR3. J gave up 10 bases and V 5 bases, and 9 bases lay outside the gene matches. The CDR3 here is CASSRTGGDLGAFF. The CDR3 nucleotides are TGTGCCAGCAGTCGGACAGGGGGCGACCTGGGAGCTTTCTTT.

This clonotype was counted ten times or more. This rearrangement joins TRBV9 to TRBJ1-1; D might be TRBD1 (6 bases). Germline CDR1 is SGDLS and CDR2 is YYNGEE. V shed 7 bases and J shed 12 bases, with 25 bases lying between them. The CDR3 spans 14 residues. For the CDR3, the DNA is TGTGCCAGCGGCGCGGGGGGGCACCTGGGGGGAACTTTCTTT. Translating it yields CASGAGGHLGGTFF.

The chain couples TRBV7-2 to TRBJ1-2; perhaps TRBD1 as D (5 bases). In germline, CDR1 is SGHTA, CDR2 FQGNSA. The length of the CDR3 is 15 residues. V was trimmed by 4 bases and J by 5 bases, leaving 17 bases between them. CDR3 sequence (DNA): TGTGCCAGCAGCTACCGGGACGCAGTGGGGTATGGCTACACCTTC. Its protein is CASSYRDAVGYGYTF.

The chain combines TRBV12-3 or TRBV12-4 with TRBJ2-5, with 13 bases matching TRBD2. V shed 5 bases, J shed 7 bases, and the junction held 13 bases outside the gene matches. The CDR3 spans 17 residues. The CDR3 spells CASSMHQTSGGSGTQYF. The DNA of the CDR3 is TGTGCCAGCAGTATGCACCAGACTAGCGGGGGGTCCGGGACCCAGTACTTC.

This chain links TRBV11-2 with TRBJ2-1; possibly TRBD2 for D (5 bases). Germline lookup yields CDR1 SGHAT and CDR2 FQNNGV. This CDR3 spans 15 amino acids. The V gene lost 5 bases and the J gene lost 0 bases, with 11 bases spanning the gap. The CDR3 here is CASSSGGNSYNEQFF. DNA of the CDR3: TGTGCCAGCAGCAGCGGTGGCAACTCCTACAATGAGCAGTTCTTC.

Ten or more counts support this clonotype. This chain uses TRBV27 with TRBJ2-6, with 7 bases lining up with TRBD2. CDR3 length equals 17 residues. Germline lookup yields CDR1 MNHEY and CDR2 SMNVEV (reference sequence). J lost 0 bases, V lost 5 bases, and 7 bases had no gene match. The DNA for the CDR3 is TGTGCCAGCAGTCCCCGGGGGGAAAGCTCTGGGGCCAACGTCCTGACTTTC. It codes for CASSPRGESSGANVLTF.

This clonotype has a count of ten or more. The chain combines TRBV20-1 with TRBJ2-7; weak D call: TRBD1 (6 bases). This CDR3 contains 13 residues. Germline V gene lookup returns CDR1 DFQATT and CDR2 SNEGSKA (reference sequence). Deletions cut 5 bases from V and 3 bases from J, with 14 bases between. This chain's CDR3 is CSAVRDTGYEQYF. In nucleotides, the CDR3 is TGCAGTGCTGTCCGGGACACAGGCTACGAGCAGTACTTC.

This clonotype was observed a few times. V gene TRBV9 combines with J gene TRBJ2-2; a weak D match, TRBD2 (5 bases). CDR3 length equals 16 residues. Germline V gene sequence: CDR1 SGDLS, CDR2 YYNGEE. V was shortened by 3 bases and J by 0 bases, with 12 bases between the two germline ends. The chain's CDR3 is CASSARGFANTGELFF. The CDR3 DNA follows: TGTGCCAGCAGCGCCCGAGGGTTCGCGAACACCGGGGAGCTGTTTTTT.